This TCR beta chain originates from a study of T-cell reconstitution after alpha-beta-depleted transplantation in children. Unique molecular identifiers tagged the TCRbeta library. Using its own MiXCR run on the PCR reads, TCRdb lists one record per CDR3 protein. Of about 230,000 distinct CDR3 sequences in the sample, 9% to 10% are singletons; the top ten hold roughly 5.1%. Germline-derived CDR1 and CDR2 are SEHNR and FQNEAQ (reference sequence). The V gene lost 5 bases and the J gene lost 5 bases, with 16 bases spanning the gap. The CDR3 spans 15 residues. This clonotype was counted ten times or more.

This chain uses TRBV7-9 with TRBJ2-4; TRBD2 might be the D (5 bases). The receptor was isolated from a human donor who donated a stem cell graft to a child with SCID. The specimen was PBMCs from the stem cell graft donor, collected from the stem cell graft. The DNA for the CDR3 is TGTGCCAGCAGCCGGCCGGGCCTCGGGGAAAACATTCAGTACTTC. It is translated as CASSRPGLGENIQYF.